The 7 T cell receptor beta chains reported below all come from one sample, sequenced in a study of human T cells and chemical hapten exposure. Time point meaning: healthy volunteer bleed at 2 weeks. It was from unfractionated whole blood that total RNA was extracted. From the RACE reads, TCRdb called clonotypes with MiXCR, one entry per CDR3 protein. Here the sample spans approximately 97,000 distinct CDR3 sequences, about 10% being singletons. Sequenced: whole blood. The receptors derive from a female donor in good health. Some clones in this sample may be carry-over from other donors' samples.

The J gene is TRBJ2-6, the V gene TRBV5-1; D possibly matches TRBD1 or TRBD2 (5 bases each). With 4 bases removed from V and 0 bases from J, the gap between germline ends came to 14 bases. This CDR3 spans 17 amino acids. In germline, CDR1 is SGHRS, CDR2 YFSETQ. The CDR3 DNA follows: TGCGCCAGCAGCGGCCGGGACGGAGACTCTGGGGCCAACGTCCTGACTTTC. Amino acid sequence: CASSGRDGDSGANVLTF.

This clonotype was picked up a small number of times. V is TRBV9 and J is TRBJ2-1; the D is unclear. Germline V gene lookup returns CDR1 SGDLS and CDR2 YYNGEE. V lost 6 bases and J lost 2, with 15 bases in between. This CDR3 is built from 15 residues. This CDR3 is CASTSRTSPYNEQFF. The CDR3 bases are TGTGCCAGCACCTCAAGGACGTCGCCCTACAATGAGCAGTTCTTC.

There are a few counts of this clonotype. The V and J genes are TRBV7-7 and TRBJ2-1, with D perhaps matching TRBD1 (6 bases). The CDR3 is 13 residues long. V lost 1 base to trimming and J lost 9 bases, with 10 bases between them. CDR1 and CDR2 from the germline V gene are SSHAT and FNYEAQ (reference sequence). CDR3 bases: TGTGCCAGCAGCTTAGGGACAGCCGGTGAGCAGTTCTTC. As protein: CASSLGTAGEQFF. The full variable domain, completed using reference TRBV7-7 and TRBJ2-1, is GAGVSQSPRYKVTKRGQDVTLRCDPISSHATLYWYQQALGQGPEFLTYFNYEAQPDKSGLPSDRFSAERPEGSISTLTIQRTEQRDSAMYRCASSLGTAGEQFFGPGTRLTVL.

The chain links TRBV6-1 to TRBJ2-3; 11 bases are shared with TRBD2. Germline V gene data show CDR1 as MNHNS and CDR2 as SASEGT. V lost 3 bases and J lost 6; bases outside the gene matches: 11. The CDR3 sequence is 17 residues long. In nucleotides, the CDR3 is TGTGCCAGCAGTGATTATCTAGCGGGAGGAGGTCGGGATACGCAGTATTTT. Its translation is CASSDYLAGGGRDTQYF.

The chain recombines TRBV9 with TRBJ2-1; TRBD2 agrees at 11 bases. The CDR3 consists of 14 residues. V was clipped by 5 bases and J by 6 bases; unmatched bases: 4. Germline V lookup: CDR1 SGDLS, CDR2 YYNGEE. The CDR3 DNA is TGTGCCAGCAGGCCGGGACTAGCGGCCAATGAGCAGTTCTTC. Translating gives CASRPGLAANEQFF. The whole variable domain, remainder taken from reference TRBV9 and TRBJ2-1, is DSGVTQTPKHLITATGQRVTLRCSPRSGDLSVYWYQQSLDQGLQFLIQYYNGEERAKGNILERFSAQQFPDLHSELNLSSLELGDSALYFCASRPGLAANEQFFGPGTRLTVL.

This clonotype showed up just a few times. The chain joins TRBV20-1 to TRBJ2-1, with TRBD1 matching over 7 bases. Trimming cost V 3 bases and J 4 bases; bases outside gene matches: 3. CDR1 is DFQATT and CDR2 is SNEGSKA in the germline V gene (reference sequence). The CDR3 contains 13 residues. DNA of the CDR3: TGCAGTGCTAGTAAGGACAGGTACAATGAGCAGTTCTTC. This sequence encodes CSASKDRYNEQFF.

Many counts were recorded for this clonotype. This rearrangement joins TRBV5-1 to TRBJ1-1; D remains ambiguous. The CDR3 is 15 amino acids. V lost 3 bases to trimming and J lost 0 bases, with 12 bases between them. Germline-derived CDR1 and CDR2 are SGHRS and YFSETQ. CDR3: CASSSAYGMNTEAFF. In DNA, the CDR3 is TGCGCCAGCAGCTCTGCCTACGGTATGAACACTGAAGCTTTCTTT.